This T cell receptor (beta chain) was observed in a study of blood T cells in healthy people across ages. General observations from the study: Possibly, changes in expanded clonotypes were confounded because donor CMV status was unknown. Researchers report that TCR beta diversity correlated strongly with naive T cell percentage.

V was clipped by 3 bases and J by 7 bases, with 28 bases between them. The V gene's germline CDR1 is SGDLS and CDR2 YYNGEE. The CDR3 is made up of 19 amino acids. Points on this clonotype: The antigen is not known.

Alongside a J-beta primer mix, a sample-barcoded 5' primer served in a second PCR lasting about 7 to 11 cycles. TCRdb ran MiXCR on the 5' RACE reads and lists one entry per CDR3 protein. The data hold hundreds of thousands of distinct CDR3 sequences, with approximately 30% observed a single time. This sequence was found in a woman over 75 in good health. Input material: blood. J is TRBJ1-4 and V is TRBV9; maybe TRBD1 (6 bases). DNA for the CDR3: TGTGCCAGCAGCGCCCGCCCCACAGGGATCGGTCCCATCGGTGAAAAACTGTTTTTT. Its translation is CASSARPTGIGPIGEKLFF.